The rows below give T cell receptor beta chains drawn from one sample of a study of blood T cell repertoires in COVID-19. The repertoire was sequenced with immunoSEQ multiplex PCR; TCRdb's copy has only in-frame clones and lacks some. The data contain 70,000 to 95,000 clones, around 90% of them singletons. The sample taken for sequencing was peripheral blood. The origin of the receptors is a human donor with active COVID-19. The donor label of this sample is uncertain. CDR3s include the opening cysteine and the closing phenylalanine or tryptophan. Each record gives: clone size, J gene, V gene, D gene, CDR3 length, CDR3 DNA, CDR3 protein. D genes are given only for firm matches. Some rows mark clone size as missing; the rest say once, few, many or name a class of expanded clone.

clone size: .; J gene: TRBJ1-4; V gene: TRBV2; D gene: TRBD1; CDR3 length: 14; CDR3 DNA: TGTGCCAGCAGCCTAACAGGGGAGAGAGAAAAACTGTTTTTT; CDR3 protein: CASSLTGEREKLFF
clone size: .; J gene: TRBJ1-4; V gene: TRBV19; D gene: .; CDR3 length: 16; CDR3 DNA: TGTGCCAGTAGTATAGTTCAGACTAGACCTAATGAAAAACTGTTTTTT; CDR3 protein: CASSIVQTRPNEKLFF
clone size: .; J gene: TRBJ2-6; V gene: TRBV11-2; D gene: TRBD1; CDR3 length: 19; CDR3 DNA: TGTGCCAGCAGCGGGGGACAGGGGAAAGGTAACTCTGGGGCCAACGTCCTGACTTTC; CDR3 protein: CASSGGQGKGNSGANVLTF
clone size: .; J gene: TRBJ1-3; V gene: TRBV18; D gene: .; CDR3 length: 16; CDR3 DNA: TGTGCCAGCTCAACCGGACAGCTTATCTCTGGAAACACCATATATTTT; CDR3 protein: CASSTGQLISGNTIYF
clone size: .; J gene: TRBJ1-2; V gene: TRBV5-1; D gene: TRBD1; CDR3 length: 17; CDR3 DNA: TGCGCCAGCAGCAGAACCGGGACAGGGTCAGCTAACTATGGCTACACCTTC; CDR3 protein: CASSRTGTGSANYGYTF
clone size: .; J gene: TRBJ2-1; V gene: TRBV5-1; D gene: .; CDR3 length: 13; CDR3 DNA: TGCGCCAGCAGCTTGGAGGCTAGCAATGAGCAGTTCTTC; CDR3 protein: CASSLEASNEQFF
clone size: .; J gene: TRBJ2-7; V gene: TRBV29-1; D gene: TRBD1; CDR3 length: 14; CDR3 DNA: TGCAGCGTTGGCCCCGGGACAGGGAGTTACGAGCAGTACTTC; CDR3 protein: CSVGPGTGSYEQYF
clone size: .; J gene: TRBJ2-5; V gene: TRBV12-5; D gene: TRBD2; CDR3 length: 14; CDR3 DNA: TGTGCTAGTGGGATCTCGGGGGGACGAGGGAGCCAGTACTTC; CDR3 protein: CASGISGGRGSQYF
clone size: .; J gene: TRBJ2-7; V gene: TRBV7-2; D gene: TRBD2; CDR3 length: 17; CDR3 DNA: TGTGCCAGCAGCTTATCCTCCGCTAGCGGGGGGTCCTACGAGCAGTACTTC; CDR3 protein: CASSLSSASGGSYEQYF
clone size: .; J gene: TRBJ1-4; V gene: TRBV5-1; D gene: .; CDR3 length: 14; CDR3 DNA: TGCGCCAGCAGCCCCGGGACACTTAATGAAAAACTGTTTTTT; CDR3 protein: CASSPGTLNEKLFF
clone size: .; J gene: TRBJ1-1; V gene: TRBV29-1; D gene: .; CDR3 length: 12; CDR3 DNA: TGCAGCGTTGGGGTAGGAGCCACTGAAGCTTTCTTT; CDR3 protein: CSVGVGATEAFF
clone size: .; J gene: TRBJ2-7; V gene: TRBV12-3/TRBV12-4; D gene: TRBD1; CDR3 length: 13; CDR3 DNA: TGTGCCAGCAGCAGGGGACAGAACTACGAGCAGTACTTC; CDR3 protein: CASSRGQNYEQYF
clone size: .; J gene: TRBJ1-1; V gene: TRBV5-4; D gene: .; CDR3 length: 14; CDR3 DNA: TGTGCCAGCAGCTTGGGGGCCACGAACACTGAAGCTTTCTTT; CDR3 protein: CASSLGATNTEAFF
clone size: .; J gene: TRBJ1-6; V gene: TRBV19; D gene: TRBD1; CDR3 length: 16; CDR3 DNA: TGTGCCAGTAGTATGGAGACCGGACAGGGGAGGTCACCCCTCCACTTT; CDR3 protein: CASSMETGQGRSPLHF
clone size: .; J gene: TRBJ2-3; V gene: TRBV5-4; D gene: .; CDR3 length: 15; CDR3 DNA: TGTGCCAGCAGCTTTCGGCAGGGGCCCACAGATACGCAGTATTTT; CDR3 protein: CASSFRQGPTDTQYF
clone size: .; J gene: TRBJ2-7; V gene: TRBV27; D gene: .; CDR3 length: 14; CDR3 DNA: TGTGCCAGCAGTTTCAGTGGGGGCGCCTACGAGCAGTACTTC; CDR3 protein: CASSFSGGAYEQYF
clone size: .; J gene: TRBJ2-3; V gene: TRBV11-3; D gene: .; CDR3 length: 14; CDR3 DNA: TGTGCCAGCAGCTTAGGGGCCAGCACAGATACGCAGTATTTT; CDR3 protein: CASSLGASTDTQYF
clone size: once; J gene: TRBJ1-3; V gene: TRBV21-1; D gene: .; CDR3 length: 17; CDR3 DNA: TGTGCCAGCAGCAAAGGACAGGGAGAAGGCTCTGGAAACACCATATATTTT; CDR3 protein: CASSKGQGEGSGNTIYF
clone size: .; J gene: TRBJ2-7; V gene: TRBV11-1; D gene: TRBD1; CDR3 length: 15; CDR3 DNA: TGTGCCAGCAGCTTAGTTGGGACAGTATCCTACGAGCAGTACTTC; CDR3 protein: CASSLVGTVSYEQYF
clone size: .; J gene: TRBJ1-2; V gene: TRBV20-1; D gene: .; CDR3 length: 14; CDR3 DNA: TGCAGTGCTAGTCACAGGGAGTCTAACTATGGCTACACCTTC; CDR3 protein: CSASHRESNYGYTF
clone size: .; J gene: TRBJ1-5; V gene: TRBV6-1; D gene: .; CDR3 length: 14; CDR3 DNA: TGTGCCAGCAGTGATACAGGGCGCAATCAGCCCCAGCATTTT; CDR3 protein: CASSDTGRNQPQHF
clone size: .; J gene: TRBJ2-1; V gene: TRBV7-2; D gene: .; CDR3 length: 11; CDR3 DNA: TGTGCCAGCAGACGGGACAATGAGCAGTTCTTC; CDR3 protein: CASRRDNEQFF
clone size: .; J gene: TRBJ2-5; V gene: TRBV7-2; D gene: .; CDR3 length: 13; CDR3 DNA: TGTGCCAGCAGCTTAGTCTCTTTAGAGACCCAGTACTTC; CDR3 protein: CASSLVSLETQYF
clone size: .; J gene: TRBJ2-2; V gene: TRBV2; D gene: TRBD1; CDR3 length: 15; CDR3 DNA: TGTGCCAGCACCCTACGGACAGGGAACACCGGGGAGCTGTTTTTT; CDR3 protein: CASTLRTGNTGELFF
clone size: .; J gene: TRBJ2-1; V gene: TRBV7-2; D gene: .; CDR3 length: 15; CDR3 DNA: TGTGCCAGCAGCTCGAGGCCCAGAAATGGCAATGAGCAGTTCTTC; CDR3 protein: CASSSRPRNGNEQFF
clone size: few; J gene: TRBJ2-1; V gene: TRBV27; D gene: TRBD2; CDR3 length: 16; CDR3 DNA: TGTGCCAGCAGCCGACCCCGTAGCGGGGGGGGCAATGAGCAGTTCTTC; CDR3 protein: CASSRPRSGGGNEQFF
clone size: .; J gene: TRBJ2-7; V gene: TRBV29-1; D gene: TRBD1; CDR3 length: 12; CDR3 DNA: TGCAGCGGGGGACAGGGTCCTGGCGAGCAGTACTTC; CDR3 protein: CSGGQGPGEQYF